This T cell receptor (beta chain) was identified during a study of post-analysis software for immune sequencing data. Whole-study context: Patients with relapsing-remitting, secondary progressive and progressive-relapsing multiple sclerosis courses were all represented. Study outcomes and limitations: The normalized Chao1 diversity of multiple sclerosis patients was significantly lower than that of controls. Strong same-batch co-clustering of samples appeared with F measure clustering. The study found TRBV5-6, TRBV5-1 and TRBV20-1 among a few TRBV segments more frequent in patients than controls.

With regard to this clonotype: Its antigen is unidentified.

Presence of unique molecular identifiers characterized the TCR beta cDNA libraries. Each CDR3 protein gets one entry after TCRdb re-called the PCR reads with MiXCR. This repertoire shows around 770,000 distinct CDR3 sequences, just over 45% found once; its top ten account for 4.9%. CDR1 is SGHAT and CDR2 is FQNNGV in the germline V gene. With 4 bases clipped from V and 0 bases from J, the junction kept 7 bases outside the gene matches. The CDR3 has 16 residues. The chain combines TRBV11-2 with TRBJ2-7, with 9 bases aligning to TRBD1. Sequencing was done on a sample of blood. This clonotype was obtained from a girl aged 10 to 17 with multiple sclerosis. CDR3 residues: CASSWRRTGASYEQYF. CDR3 in DNA: TGTGCCAGCAGCTGGCGACGGACAGGGGCCTCCTACGAGCAGTACTTC.